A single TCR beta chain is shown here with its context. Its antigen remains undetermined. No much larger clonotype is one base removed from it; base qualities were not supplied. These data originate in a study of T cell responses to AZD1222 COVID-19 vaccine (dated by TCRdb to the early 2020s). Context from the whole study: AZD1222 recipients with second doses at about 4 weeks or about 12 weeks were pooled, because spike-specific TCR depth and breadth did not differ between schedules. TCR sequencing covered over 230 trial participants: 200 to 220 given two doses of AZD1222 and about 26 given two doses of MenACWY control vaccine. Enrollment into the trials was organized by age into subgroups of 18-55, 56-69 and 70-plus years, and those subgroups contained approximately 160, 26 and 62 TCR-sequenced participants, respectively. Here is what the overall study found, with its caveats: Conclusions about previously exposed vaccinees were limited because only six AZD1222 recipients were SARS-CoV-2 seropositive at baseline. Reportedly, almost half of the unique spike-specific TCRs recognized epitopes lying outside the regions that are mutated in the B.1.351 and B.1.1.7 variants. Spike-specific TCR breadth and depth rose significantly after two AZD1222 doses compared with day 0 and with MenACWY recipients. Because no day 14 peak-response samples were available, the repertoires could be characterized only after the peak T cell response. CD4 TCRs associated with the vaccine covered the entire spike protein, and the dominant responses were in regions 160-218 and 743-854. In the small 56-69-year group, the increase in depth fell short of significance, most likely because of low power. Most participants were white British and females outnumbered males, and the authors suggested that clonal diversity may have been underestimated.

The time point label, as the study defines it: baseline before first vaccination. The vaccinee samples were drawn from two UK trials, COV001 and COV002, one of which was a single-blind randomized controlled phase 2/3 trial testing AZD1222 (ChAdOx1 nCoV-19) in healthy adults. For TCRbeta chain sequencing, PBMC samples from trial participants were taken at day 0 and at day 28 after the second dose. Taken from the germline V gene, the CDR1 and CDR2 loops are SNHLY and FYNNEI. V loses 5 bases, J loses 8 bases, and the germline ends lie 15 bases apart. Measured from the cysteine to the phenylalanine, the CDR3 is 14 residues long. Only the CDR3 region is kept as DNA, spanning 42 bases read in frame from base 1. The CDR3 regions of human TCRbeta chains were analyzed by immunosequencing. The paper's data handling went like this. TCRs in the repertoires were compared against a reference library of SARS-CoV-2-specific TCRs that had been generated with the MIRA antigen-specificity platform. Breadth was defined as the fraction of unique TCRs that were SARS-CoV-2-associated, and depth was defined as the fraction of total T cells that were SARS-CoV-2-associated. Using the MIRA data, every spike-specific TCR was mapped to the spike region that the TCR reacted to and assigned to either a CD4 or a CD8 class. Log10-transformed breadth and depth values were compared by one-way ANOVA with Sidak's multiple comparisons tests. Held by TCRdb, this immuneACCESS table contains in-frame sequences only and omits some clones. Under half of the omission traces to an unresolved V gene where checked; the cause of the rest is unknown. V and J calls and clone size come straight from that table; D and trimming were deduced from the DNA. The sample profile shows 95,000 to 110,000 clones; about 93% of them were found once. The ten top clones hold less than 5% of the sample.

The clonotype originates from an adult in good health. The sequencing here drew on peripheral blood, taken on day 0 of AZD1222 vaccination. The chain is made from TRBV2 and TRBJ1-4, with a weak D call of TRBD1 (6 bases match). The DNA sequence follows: TGTGCCAGCAGTCCTGGGGTAGGGGGAGAAAAACTGTTTTTT. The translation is CASSPGVGGEKLFF.